This TCR beta chain is drawn from a study of T-cell memory formation after mild COVID-19. V shed 2 bases and J shed 5 bases, with 24 bases lying between them. This CDR3 has 18 amino acids. Germline V lookup: CDR1 SGHTA, CDR2 FQGNSA. TCRdb used MiXCR to reprocess the 5' RACE reads, holding one entry per CDR3 protein. The sample holds 240,000 or so distinct CDR3 sequences; 8.5% to 9.5% are singletons and the top ten take around 21%. This clonotype came up a few times. The source of this sequence is a man between 18 and 29 years old who had mild COVID-19 (a few samples of this study predate the infection). Cell type and time point are not known. Sequenced: PBMCs or a T cell subset sorted from them (not recorded which). The chain uses TRBV7-2 and TRBJ1-2, with TRBD1 as a possible D gene (5 bases). The chain's CDR3 is CASSLIPLGLLSGYGYTF. CDR3 nucleotides: TGTGCCAGCAGCTTAATCCCCCTGGGGCTTTTAAGCGGGTATGGCTACACCTTC.